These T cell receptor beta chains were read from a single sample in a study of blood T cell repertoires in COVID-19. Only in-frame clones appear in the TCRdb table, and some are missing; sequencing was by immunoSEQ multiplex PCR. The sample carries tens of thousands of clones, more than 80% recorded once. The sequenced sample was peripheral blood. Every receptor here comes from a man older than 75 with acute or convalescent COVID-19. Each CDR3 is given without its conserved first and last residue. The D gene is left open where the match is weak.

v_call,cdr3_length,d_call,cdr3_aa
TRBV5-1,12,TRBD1,ASSPQGGGNTIY
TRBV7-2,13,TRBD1,ASSIGTGHTYEQY
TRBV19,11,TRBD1,ASSEQGGNEQY
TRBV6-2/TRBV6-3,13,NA,ASSYSGLAKNIQY
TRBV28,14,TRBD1,ASSFHLGQGREKLF
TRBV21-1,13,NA,ASSKGGGLTGELF
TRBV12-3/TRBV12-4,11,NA,ASSFGTTDTQY
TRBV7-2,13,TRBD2,ASSSGAGSSYEQY
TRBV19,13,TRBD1,ASTSTGAPSDTQY
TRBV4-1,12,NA,ASSQVAPYNEQF
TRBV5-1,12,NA,ASARTALDYGYT
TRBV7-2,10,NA,ASSSDRGEQF
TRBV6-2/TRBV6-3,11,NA,ASSFRSDQPQH
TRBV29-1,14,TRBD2,SVPLAGASLLGGQY
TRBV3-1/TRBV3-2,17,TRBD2,ASSHHTRPASGRSYEQY
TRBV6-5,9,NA,ASRQADGYT
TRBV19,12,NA,ASSMGRGRETQY
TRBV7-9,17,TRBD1,ASSLPRDRGNANTGELF
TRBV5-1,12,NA,ASRSGLQGETQY
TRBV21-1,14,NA,ASSSPGTGGFYEQY
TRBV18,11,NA,ASSPELVGELF
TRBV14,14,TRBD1,ASSQAGTGVHTEAF
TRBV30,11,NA,AWSPGTFEKLF
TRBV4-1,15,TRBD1,ASSPTPSGGADYGYT
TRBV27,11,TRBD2,ASSPRGGETQY
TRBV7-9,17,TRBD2,ASSLAPRLAGGSAYEQY
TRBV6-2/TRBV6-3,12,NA,ASSYVGENYGYT
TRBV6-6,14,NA,ATRGRGGQENTEAF
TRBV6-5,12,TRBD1,ASSPSDRNYEQY
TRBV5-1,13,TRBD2,ASSYGTSFSYEQY
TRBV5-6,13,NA,ASSRGQPGIYEQY
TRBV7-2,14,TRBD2,ASTFSEGLATDTQY
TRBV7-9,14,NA,ASIAGTPPSGNTIY
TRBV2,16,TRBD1,ASSESLSQGWNTGELF
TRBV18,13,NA,ASSPISGMSYEQY
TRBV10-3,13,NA,AISEGLQGHQPQH
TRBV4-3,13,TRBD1,ASSQGTGARETQY
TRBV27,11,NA,ASSLGGDFGYT
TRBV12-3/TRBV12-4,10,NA,ASNRVNEKLF
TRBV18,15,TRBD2,ASSPLWRGMEADTQY
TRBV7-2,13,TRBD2,ASSLQLAGQETQY
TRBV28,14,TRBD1,ASNIDRDATNEKLF
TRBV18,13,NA,ASSSVQVPTYEQY